This T cell receptor (beta chain) was sequenced during a study of CD39 and CD103 CD8 tumor-infiltrating T cells. Background on the study: Comparisons covered HPV-positive and HPV-negative HNSCC, ovarian cancer and melanoma patients.

As for this clone: Its antigen is currently unknown.

The protocol was immunoSEQ multiplex PCR, while the TCRdb copy is restricted to in-frame clones and leaves out a portion. The top ten clones hold more than 12% of a sample with about 810 clones, under 85% of them seen once. T lymphocytes were enriched from thawed cells by negative selection, adding EpCAM beads for tumor-infiltrating lymphocytes. CD8 TILs were sorted as CD3+CD4-CD8+CD45RA-, split by CD39/CD103 into DN, SP, DP. The study's findings and limits: Compared with DN, SP and blood memory CD8, DP TILs appeared more oligoclonal.

Specimen: CD39- CD103+ CD8+ T cells sorted from the tumor. This sample's subset: CD103+CD39- single-positive CD45RA- CD8 T cells. The origin of this receptor is a human donor with head and neck squamous cell carcinoma.

In DNA, the CDR3 is TGTGCCAGCAGCTTGGGGGCGGCACAAGAGACCCAGTACTTC. Encoded protein: CASSLGAAQETQYF. V and J are TRBV5-4 and TRBJ2-5; D is unclear. V shed 0 bases and J shed 2 bases, with 8 bases lying between them. The CDR3 runs to 14 residues. Germline V lookup: CDR1 SGHNT, CDR2 YYREEE (reference sequence).